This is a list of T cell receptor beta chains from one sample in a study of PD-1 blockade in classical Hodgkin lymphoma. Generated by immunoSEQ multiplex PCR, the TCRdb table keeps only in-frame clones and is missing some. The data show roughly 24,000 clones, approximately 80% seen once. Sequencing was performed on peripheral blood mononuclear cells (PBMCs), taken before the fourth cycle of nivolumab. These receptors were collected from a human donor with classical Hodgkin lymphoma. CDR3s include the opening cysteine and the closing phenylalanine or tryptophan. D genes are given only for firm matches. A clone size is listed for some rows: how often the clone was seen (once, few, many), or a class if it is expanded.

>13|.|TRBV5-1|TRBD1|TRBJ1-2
TGCGCCAGCAGTTCCCGGGACAGATATGGCTACACCTTC
CASSSRDRYGYTF
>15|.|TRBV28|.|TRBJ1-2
TGTGCCAGCAGCCCCGCCCAACTCAGACCCTATGGCTACACCTTC
CASSPAQLRPYGYTF
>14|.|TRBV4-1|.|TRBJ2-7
TGCGCCAGCAGCCCCCGTGGGGCGAGCAACGAGCAGTACTTC
CASSPRGASNEQYF
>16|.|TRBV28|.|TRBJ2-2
TGTGCCAGTCAAATCCTCAGTGGCGCGACGAGGGGGGAGCTGTTTTTT
CASQILSGATRGELFF
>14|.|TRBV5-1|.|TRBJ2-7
TGCGCCAGCAGCTTGGCGGGCGGAAGCCTCGAGCAGTACTTC
CASSLAGGSLEQYF
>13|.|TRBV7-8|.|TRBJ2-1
TGTGCCAGCAGCCCTACAGGGTACAATGAGCAGTTCTTC
CASSPTGYNEQFF
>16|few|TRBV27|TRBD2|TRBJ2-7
TGTGCCAGCAGTCTACTGATTATGGGGAGGGCGGGCGAGCAGTACTTC
CASSLLIMGRAGEQYF
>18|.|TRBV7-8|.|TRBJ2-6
TGTGCCAGCAGCTTTGGGGTTCCGGGAAACTCTGGGGCCAACGTCCTGACTTTC
CASSFGVPGNSGANVLTF
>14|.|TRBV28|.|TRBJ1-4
TGTGCCAGCACGGAACGGAGCTCTTATGAAAAACTGTTTTTT
CASTERSSYEKLFF
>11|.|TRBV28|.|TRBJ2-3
TGTGCCAGCAGTTGGGACAAGACGCAGTATTTT
CASSWDKTQYF
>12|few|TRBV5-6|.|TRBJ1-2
TGTGCCAGCAGCTTAGCCGCCGTTGGCTACACCTTC
CASSLAAVGYTF
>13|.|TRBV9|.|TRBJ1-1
TGTGCCAGCAGCGTCGGGGCGGGGACTGAAGCTTTCTTT
CASSVGAGTEAFF
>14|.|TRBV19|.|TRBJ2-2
TGTGCCAGTAGTATCACGAGTGGGGCCGGGGAGCTGTTTTTT
CASSITSGAGELFF
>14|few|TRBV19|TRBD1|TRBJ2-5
TGTGCCAGTAGTATAGATGGGACAGAAGAGACCCAGTACTTC
CASSIDGTEETQYF
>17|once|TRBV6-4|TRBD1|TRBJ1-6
TGTGCCAGCAGGAGGGGACAATTAGACAGGGTAAATTCACCCCTCCACTTT
CASRRGQLDRVNSPLHF
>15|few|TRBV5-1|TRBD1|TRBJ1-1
TGCGCCAGCAGGGGGGCGGACAGGGCTGGCACTGAAGCTTTCTTT
CASRGADRAGTEAFF
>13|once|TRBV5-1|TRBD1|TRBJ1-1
TGCGCCAGCAGCGGAAACAGGGGAACTGAAGCTTTCTTT
CASSGNRGTEAFF
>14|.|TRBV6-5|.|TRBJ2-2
TGTGCCAGCAGGGGGATCGGGAAACAAGGGGAGCTGTTTTTT
CASRGIGKQGELFF
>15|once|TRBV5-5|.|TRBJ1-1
TGTGCCAGCAGCCGAGTAGGGGAACCCAACACTGAAGCTTTCTTT
CASSRVGEPNTEAFF
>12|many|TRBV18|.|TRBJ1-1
TGTGCCAGCTCACCACCCCAGGCTGAAGCTTTCTTT
CASSPPQAEAFF
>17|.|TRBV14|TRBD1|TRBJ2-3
TGTGCCAGCAGCCAAGTACCCGGGACAGTAACCACAGATACGCAGTATTTT
CASSQVPGTVTTDTQYF
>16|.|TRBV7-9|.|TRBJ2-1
TGTGCCAGCAGCCCCACTCGGACCACCTCCTACAATGAGCAGTTCTTC
CASSPTRTTSYNEQFF
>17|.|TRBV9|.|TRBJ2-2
TGTGCCAGCAGCGCCCTAGACAGGTTACCCTTTGCCGGGGAGCTGTTTTTT
CASSALDRLPFAGELFF
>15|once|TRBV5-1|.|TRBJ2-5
TGCGCCAGCAGCTTACAGGGAACGAACCAAGAGACCCAGTACTTC
CASSLQGTNQETQYF
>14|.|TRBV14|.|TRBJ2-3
TGTGCCAGCAGCCCGAGCGAGGCCACAGATACGCAGTATTTT
CASSPSEATDTQYF
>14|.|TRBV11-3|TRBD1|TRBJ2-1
TGTGCCAGCTCCCTTAGGGGGCTCGAGGGTGAGCAGTTCTTC
CASSLRGLEGEQFF
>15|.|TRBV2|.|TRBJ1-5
TGTGCCAGCAGTGGGACGATGAGGAGCAATCAGCCCCAGCATTTT
CASSGTMRSNQPQHF
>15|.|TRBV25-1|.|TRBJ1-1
TGTGCCAGCTGTGGGTATTGGGGTGTTAGGACTGAAGCTTTCTTT
CASCGYWGVRTEAFF
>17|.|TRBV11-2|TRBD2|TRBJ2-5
TGTGCCAGCAGCGTTGTAGGCGGGAGGGCCTCCGGAGAGACCCAGTACTTC
CASSVVGGRASGETQYF
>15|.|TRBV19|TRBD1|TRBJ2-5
TGTGCCAGTAGGGCCGGGACAGGGGGCTTTGAGACCCAGTACTTC
CASRAGTGGFETQYF
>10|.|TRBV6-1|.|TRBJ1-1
TGTGCCACCATTTACAAGGTAGCTTTCTTT
CATIYKVAFF
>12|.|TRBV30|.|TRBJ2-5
TGTGCCTGGAGTCCAGTTATGGAGACCCAGTACTTC
CAWSPVMETQYF
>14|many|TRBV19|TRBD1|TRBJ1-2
TGTGCCAGCAACCCGGGGAGGGGGCTTAGTGGCTACACCTTC
CASNPGRGLSGYTF
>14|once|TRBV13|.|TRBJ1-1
TGTGCCAGCAGCCACAGGATGGTCAAGACTGAAGCTTTCTTT
CASSHRMVKTEAFF
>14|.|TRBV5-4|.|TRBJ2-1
TGTGCCAGCAGCTTCCCGGGGAGGAACAATGAGCAGTTCTTC
CASSFPGRNNEQFF
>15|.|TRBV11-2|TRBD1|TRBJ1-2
TGTGCCAGCAGCTTAGAGACAGGGTCTAACTATGGCTACACCTTC
CASSLETGSNYGYTF
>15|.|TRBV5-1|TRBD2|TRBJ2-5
TGCGCCAGCAGCTTGGATAGCGGGAGTTCAGAGACCCAGTACTTC
CASSLDSGSSETQYF
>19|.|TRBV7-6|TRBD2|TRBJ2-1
TGTGCCAGCAGCTCTAGTTGGGGCGGGGAGGGAGGCTCCTACAATGAGCAGTTCTTC
CASSSSWGGEGGSYNEQFF
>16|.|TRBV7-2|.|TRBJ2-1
TGTGCCAGCAGCTTAGGTGGGACTGCTTCCTACAATGAGCAGTTCTTC
CASSLGGTASYNEQFF
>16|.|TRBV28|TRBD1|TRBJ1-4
TGTGCCAGCAGCGTCATTCTAAGGGGGCTTGGAGAAAAACTGTTTTTT
CASSVILRGLGEKLFF
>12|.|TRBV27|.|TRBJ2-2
TGTGCCAGCTCAAAGTTCACCGGGGAGCTGTTTTTT
CASSKFTGELFF
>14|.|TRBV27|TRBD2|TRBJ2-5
TGTGCCAGCAGTTTGGGACTAGCGGGAGAGACCCAGTACTTC
CASSLGLAGETQYF